Listed here are 12 T cell receptor beta chains from one sample, sequenced in a study of T cell responses to AZD1222 COVID-19 vaccine. Profiled with immunoSEQ multiplex PCR; TCRdb holds only in-frame clones, not every one. The table has about 99,000 clones, nearly 90% seen once; the top ten hold 2.5% to 3%. The source was peripheral blood, collected on day 0 of AZD1222 vaccination. The origin of the receptors is an adult in good health.

The chain links TRBV7-8 to TRBJ2-7, with D perhaps TRBD2 (6 bases). Trimming shortened V by 1 base and J by 4 bases, and 8 bases separated the two germline ends. Germline values: CDR1 SGHVS, CDR2 FQNEAQ. The CDR3 has 13 residues. CDR3 nucleotides: TGTGCCAGCAGCTTAGGTGGGACTTACGAGCAGTACTTC. Encoded protein: CASSLGGTYEQYF.

The chain links TRBV11-2 to TRBJ1-2; 7 bases are a match to TRBD1. The germline V gene encodes CDR1 SGHAT and CDR2 FQNNGV. The J segment lost 2 bases and the V segment lost 5 bases, leaving 2 bases of the junction unmatched. This CDR3 is built from 13 residues. CDR3: CASSDRANYGYTF. The DNA for the CDR3 is TGTGCCAGCAGCGACAGGGCGAACTATGGCTACACCTTC. The full variable domain, completed using reference TRBV11-2 and TRBJ1-2, is EAGVAQSPRYKIIEKRQSVAFWCNPISGHATLYWYQQILGQGPKLLIQFQNNGVVDDSQLPKDRFSAERLKGVDSTLKIQPAKLEDSAVYLCASSDRANYGYTFGSGTRLTVV.

This clone has a single count. This chain connects TRBV6-5 to TRBJ2-1, with D unresolved. Germline V lookup: CDR1 MNHEY, CDR2 SVGAGI. Trimming pared 4 bases from V and 0 bases from J, leaving 13 bases between. CDR3 length: 16 amino acids. CDR3 protein: CASSSLGPSSYNEQFF. In DNA form, the CDR3 reads TGTGCCAGCAGTTCCTTAGGACCCAGCTCCTACAATGAGCAGTTCTTC.

Here the CDR3 DNA reads TGTGCCAGCAGCTTTAGGGACCCCCATAACACTGAAGCTTTCTTT. Its translation is CASSFRDPHNTEAFF. The V call is TRBV7-2, the J call TRBJ1-1; TRBD1 is a possible D gene (5 bases). The CDR3 runs to 15 residues. V was pared by 3 bases and J by 2 bases, with 13 bases between. Germline-derived CDR1 and CDR2 are SGHTA and FQGNSA.

The chain is built from TRBV6-5 and TRBJ1-2, with a weak D call TRBD1 (5 bases). V gave up 6 bases and J gave up 3 bases, with 11 bases separating them. This CDR3 spans 13 amino acids. The germline gives CDR1 MNHEY, CDR2 SVGAGI. CDR3 amino acids: CASSPGGDYGYTF. In nucleotides, the CDR3 is TGTGCCAGCAGCCCCGGGGGAGACTATGGCTACACCTTC.

The genes are TRBV2 and TRBJ1-5; no firm D call. This CDR3 comprises 15 residues. V lost 2 bases to trimming and J lost 5 bases, with 13 bases between them. CDR1 is SNHLY and CDR2 is FYNNEI in the germline V gene. CDR3 loop: CASSESPSFDQPQHF. CDR3 sequence (DNA): TGTGCCAGCAGTGAAAGCCCCAGTTTTGATCAGCCCCAGCATTTT.

The gene calls are TRBV12-3 or TRBV12-4 and TRBJ1-3; 8 bases agree with TRBD1. The CDR3 spans 13 residues. Unmatched junction bases numbered 6, after V lost 7 bases and J lost 7 bases. CDR3 amino acids: CASTRQGLNTIYF. Here the CDR3 DNA reads TGTGCCAGCACCAGACAGGGGCTGAACACCATATATTTT.

This chain joins TRBV14 and TRBJ2-2, with D hard to call. Trimming took 8 bases from V and 2 from J, leaving 3 bases between them. The germline V gene has CDR1 SGHDN and CDR2 FVKESK. This CDR3 comprises 11 residues. CDR3 residues: CASGNTGELFF. The CDR3 nucleotides read TGTGCCAGCGGAAACACCGGGGAGCTGTTTTTT.

The CDR3 nucleotides read TGCGCCACAGGAGCGGGATCGCCGCAAGGGCAAAACGAGCAGTACGTC. Protein product: CATGAGSPQGQNEQYV. This sequence joins TRBV10-1 and TRBJ2-7, with 7 nucleotides matching TRBD2. In germline, CDR1 is WNHNN, CDR2 SYGVQD (reference sequence). CDR3 length equals 16 residues. J was trimmed by 5 bases and V by 10 bases; bases with no gene match: 20.

J is TRBJ1-1 and V is TRBV5-1; no firm D call. The V gene lost 0 bases and the J gene lost 5 bases, with 5 bases spanning the gap. CDR3 size: 12 residues. Germline V lookup: CDR1 SGHRS, CDR2 YFSETQ. CDR3 region: CASSLVGTEAFF. The CDR3 DNA reads TGCGCCAGCAGCTTGGTGGGTACTGAAGCTTTCTTT.

The sample holds one count of this clone. The rearrangement joins TRBV7-9 to TRBJ2-1; TRBD2 agrees at 8 bases. CDR3 length: 15 residues. After removal of 1 base from V and 6 bases from J, the junction contained 5 bases not matched to a gene. Germline CDR1 SEHNR, CDR2 FQNEAQ (reference sequence). For the CDR3, the DNA is TGTGCCAGCAGCTTAGGGCGGGAGGCCCCCAATGAGCAGTTCTTC. It codes for CASSLGREAPNEQFF.

The genes are TRBV27 and TRBJ1-6; no definite D call. Trimming left V 0 bases short and J 9 bases short, with 12 bases between. The CDR3 length is 15 residues. Germline V lookup: CDR1 MNHEY, CDR2 SMNVEV (reference sequence). CDR3 nucleotides: TGTGCCAGCAGTTTATCCTCGTTTCGAGGTTCACCCCTCCACTTT. Its protein product is CASSLSSFRGSPLHF.